A selection of T cell receptor beta chains follows, all from one sample in a study of T-cell reconstitution after alpha-beta-depleted transplantation in children. Each CDR3 protein is one row after TCRdb ran MiXCR on the PCR reads. The sample contains 150,000 to 250,000 distinct CDR3 sequences, just under 6.5% of which appear only once. Sample: PBMCs, taken before TCRalphabeta/CD19-depleted stem cell transplant. Receptor source: a girl under two years old with combined immunodeficiency, due to receive a stem cell transplant. CDR3s include the opening cysteine and the closing phenylalanine or tryptophan. The D gene is left open where the match is weak. Only some rows state a clone size, as once, few, many or a class for expanded clones.

TRBJ2-7,TRBD1,many,TRBV6-5,CASSRRTGGAYEQYF,TGTGCCAGCAGTCGCCGGACAGGGGGTGCCTACGAGCAGTACTTC
TRBJ2-2,.,many,TRBV30,CAWRGAGELFF,TGTGCCTGGAGAGGGGCCGGGGAGCTGTTTTTT
TRBJ2-7,.,many,TRBV27,CASSSLFTDEQYF,TGTGCCAGCAGTTCCCTCTTCACCGACGAGCAGTACTTC
TRBJ2-1,.,many,TRBV7-2,CASSLVIEQFF,TGTGCCAGCAGCTTAGTAATTGAGCAGTTCTTC
TRBJ2-7,.,many,TRBV29-1,CSVEDRALGNYEQYF,TGCAGCGTTGAAGATCGGGCCTTGGGAAACTACGAGCAGTACTTC
TRBJ1-1,.,many,TRBV6-2/TRBV6-3,CASNPMGGVKTEAFF,TGTGCCAGCAATCCGATGGGAGGGGTGAAGACTGAAGCTTTCTTT
TRBJ1-1,.,many,TRBV15,CATSRDYGVSNTEAFF,TGTGCCACCAGCAGAGATTATGGGGTATCAAACACTGAAGCTTTCTTT
TRBJ2-3,.,few,TRBV24-1,CATSWGGAETDTQYF,TGTGCCACCTCCTGGGGTGGGGCGGAGACAGATACGCAGTATTTT
TRBJ2-1,TRBD1,few,TRBV28,CASSSDRGFRPLEQFF,TGTGCCAGCAGTTCGGACAGGGGATTTCGTCCCCTAGAGCAGTTCTTC
TRBJ1-4,.,many,TRBV20-1,CSARDDWDPLREKLFF,TGCAGTGCTAGAGATGATTGGGACCCATTGAGGGAAAAACTGTTTTTT
TRBJ2-2,.,many,TRBV28,CASSGGGRGNTGELFF,TGTGCCAGCAGCGGAGGGGGCCGTGGGAACACCGGGGAGCTGTTTTTT
TRBJ2-1,.,many,TRBV7-9,CASSLVSSVNEQFF,TGTGCCAGCAGCTTAGTGTCTAGCGTCAATGAGCAGTTCTTC
TRBJ1-4,TRBD1,many,TRBV28,CASSLMTGDEKLFF,TGTGCCAGCAGTTTAATGACAGGGGATGAAAAACTGTTTTTT
TRBJ2-5,.,many,TRBV29-1,CSVEGAYGTQYF,TGCAGCGTTGAAGGGGCCTATGGGACCCAGTACTTC
TRBJ1-1,TRBD1,many,TRBV29-1,CSAGIPGQGAIWTEAFF,TGCAGCGCCGGAATTCCGGGACAGGGGGCAATTTGGACTGAAGCTTTCTTT
TRBJ1-5,.,many,TRBV11-2,CASSLDPGAPGQPQHF,TGTGCCAGCAGCTTAGATCCCGGGGCGCCGGGGCAGCCCCAGCATTTT
TRBJ2-7,TRBD2,many,TRBV6-1,CASRRSGGPYEQYF,TGTGCCAGCAGAAGAAGCGGGGGCCCCTACGAGCAGTACTTC
TRBJ2-3,TRBD2,many,TRBV7-3,CASSLKVGLAGGPRADTQYF,TGTGCCAGCAGCTTAAAGGTCGGACTAGCGGGGGGGCCCAGGGCAGATACGCAGTATTTT
TRBJ1-4,.,.,TRBV7-2,CASSGPGGGTNEKLFF,TGTGCCAGCAGCGGGCCCGGGGGCGGAACTAATGAAAAACTGTTTTTT
TRBJ2-7,TRBD1,many,TRBV7-9,CASSPRTGEVREQYF,TGTGCCAGCAGCCCCCGGACAGGGGAGGTTCGGGAGCAGTACTTC
TRBJ2-1,TRBD2,few,TRBV12-3/TRBV12-4,CASSPPGGSYNEQFF,TGTGCCAGCAGCCCTCCCGGGGGGTCCTACAATGAGCAGTTCTTC
TRBJ1-6,.,many,TRBV28,CASSPNSPLHF,TGTGCCAGCAGCCCTAATTCACCCCTCCACTTT
TRBJ2-3,TRBD2,many,TRBV7-8,CASSPTGLAPDTQYF,TGTGCCAGCAGCCCAACGGGACTAGCCCCAGATACGCAGTATTTT
TRBJ2-3,TRBD2,many,TRBV28,CASSLEGGRITDTQYF,TGTGCCAGCAGTTTGGAAGGCGGGAGGATCACAGATACGCAGTATTTT
TRBJ2-3,TRBD2,many,TRBV5-1,CASSEGLAGPDTQYF,TGCGCCAGCAGCGAGGGACTAGCGGGCCCAGATACGCAGTATTTT
TRBJ2-1,.,many,TRBV4-3,CASSQDGLNEQFF,TGCGCCAGCAGCCAAGACGGGCTAAATGAGCAGTTCTTC
TRBJ2-7,TRBD2,many,TRBV29-1,CSVALGGSSGTHPYEQYF,TGCAGCGTTGCGTTGGGTGGTTCTAGCGGGACCCACCCTTACGAGCAGTACTTC
TRBJ2-3,.,many,TRBV9,CASSVALTDTQYF,TGTGCCAGCAGCGTAGCCCTCACAGATACGCAGTATTTT
TRBJ1-5,.,.,TRBV6-1,CASGGGGGLRQPQHF,TGTGCCAGCGGAGGAGGCGGGGGGTTAAGACAGCCCCAGCATTTT
TRBJ1-1,.,many,TRBV5-1,CASSFTAMNTEAFF,TGCGCCAGCAGCTTTACAGCTATGAACACTGAAGCTTTCTTT
TRBJ1-5,TRBD1,many,TRBV20-1,CSAVRDRLFNQPQHF,TGCAGTGCTGTCCGGGACAGGCTCTTCAATCAGCCCCAGCATTTT
TRBJ2-7,.,many,TRBV20-1,CSARARVYEQYF,TGCAGTGCTAGGGCCCGGGTCTACGAGCAGTACTTC
TRBJ1-3,.,many,TRBV28,CASSFGDWEGNTIYF,TGTGCCAGCAGTTTTGGGGACTGGGAGGGAAACACCATATATTTT
TRBJ2-5,.,.,TRBV7-2,CASSLDFEETQYF,TGTGCCAGCAGCTTAGACTTCGAGGAAACCCAGTACTTC
TRBJ2-5,.,.,TRBV5-4,CASSLGTRIQETQYF,TGTGCCAGCAGCTTGGGAACACGAATTCAAGAGACCCAGTACTTC
TRBJ2-1,TRBD1,many,TRBV29-1,CSVGGPSGSRYNEQFF,TGCAGCGTAGGGGGCCCCAGCGGATCTCGATACAATGAGCAGTTCTTC
TRBJ1-3,.,many,TRBV29-1,CSVIFLDEGRNTIYF,TGCAGCGTGATATTCTTAGACGAAGGGAGAAACACCATATATTTT
TRBJ2-2,.,many,TRBV4-1,CASSLPFGAGELFF,TGCGCCAGCAGCCTTCCTTTCGGTGCCGGGGAGCTGTTTTTT
TRBJ2-2,.,many,TRBV3-1,CASSQEVWQNTGELFF,TGTGCCAGCAGCCAAGAAGTGTGGCAGAACACCGGGGAGCTGTTTTTT
TRBJ2-7,TRBD1,many,TRBV5-1,CASSPTGGNIVNEQYF,TGCGCCAGCAGCCCGACAGGGGGCAATATAGTAAACGAGCAGTACTTC
TRBJ2-5,.,many,TRBV20-1,CSVIVGGRETQYF,TGCAGTGTTATAGTGGGGGGGCGTGAGACCCAGTACTTC
TRBJ2-1,TRBD2,many,TRBV20-1,CSARDQGLAGEGRLYNEQFF,TGCAGTGCTAGAGATCAGGGACTAGCGGGAGAGGGTCGACTTTACAATGAGCAGTTCTTC
TRBJ2-7,.,many,TRBV11-3,CASSLDPGQGYEQYF,TGTGCCAGCAGCTTAGATCCTGGGCAGGGCTACGAGCAGTACTTC
TRBJ2-1,TRBD1,many,TRBV4-2,CASSQVQGEYNEQFF,TGTGCCAGCAGCCAAGTACAGGGGGAATACAATGAGCAGTTCTTC
TRBJ2-1,.,many,TRBV28,CASSLSNEQFF,TGTGCCAGCAGTTTGAGTAATGAGCAGTTCTTC
TRBJ1-1,.,many,TRBV12-3/TRBV12-4,CASSLRPSSEAFF,TGTGCCAGCAGTTTACGGCCCAGCTCTGAAGCTTTCTTT
TRBJ1-2,.,.,TRBV9,CASSVAAQDAPVYRGNYGYTF,TGTGCCAGCAGCGTAGCGGCCCAAGATGCCCCTGTCTATCGGGGTAACTATGGCTACACCTTC
TRBJ2-2,TRBD1,many,TRBV24-1,CATSSSLWGQANTGELFF,TGCGCCACCAGTTCCTCGCTCTGGGGACAGGCGAACACCGGGGAGCTGTTTTTT
TRBJ2-1,.,many,TRBV4-3,CASSQTRGAEYNEQFF,TGCGCCAGCAGCCAAACACGGGGAGCGGAGTACAATGAGCAGTTCTTC
TRBJ2-7,TRBD1,many,TRBV29-1,CSVGQGPHEQYF,TGCAGCGTGGGACAGGGCCCCCACGAGCAGTACTTC
TRBJ2-5,.,few,TRBV5-6,CASSFELESIVEETQYF,TGTGCCAGCAGCTTCGAGTTAGAGTCGATTGTGGAAGAGACCCAGTACTTC
TRBJ1-2,TRBD1,.,TRBV2,CACSGTGIFLQGLNYGYTF,TGTGCCTGCAGTGGGACAGGGATCTTCCTTCAGGGACTGAACTATGGCTACACCTTC
TRBJ1-2,.,many,TRBV27,CASSFMAGANYGYTF,TGTGCCAGCAGTTTCATGGCCGGAGCTAACTATGGCTACACCTTC
TRBJ2-3,.,many,TRBV4-3,CASSQRGVTDTQYF,TGCGCCAGCAGCCAACGCGGGGTCACAGATACGCAGTATTTT
TRBJ2-1,TRBD2,many,TRBV4-1,CASSQAWLAGGPYNEQFF,TGCGCCAGCAGCCAAGCGTGGCTAGCGGGAGGGCCCTACAATGAGCAGTTCTTC